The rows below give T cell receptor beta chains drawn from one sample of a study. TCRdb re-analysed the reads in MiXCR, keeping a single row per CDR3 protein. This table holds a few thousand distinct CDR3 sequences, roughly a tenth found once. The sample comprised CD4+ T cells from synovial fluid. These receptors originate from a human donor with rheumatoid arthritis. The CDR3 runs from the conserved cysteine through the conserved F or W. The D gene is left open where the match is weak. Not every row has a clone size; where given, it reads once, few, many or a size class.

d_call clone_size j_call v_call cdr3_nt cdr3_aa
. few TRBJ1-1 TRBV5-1 TGCGCCAGCAGCTTGGAACGTAACACTGAAGCTTTCTTT CASSLERNTEAFF
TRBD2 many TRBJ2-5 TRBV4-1 TGCGCCAGCAGCCAGCGCTCTAGCGGCCAAGAGACCCAGTACTTC CASSQRSSGQETQYF
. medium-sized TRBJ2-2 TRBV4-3 TGCGCCAGCAGCCAATCAGGTTCGGGGACCGGGGAGCTGTTTTTT CASSQSGSGTGELFF
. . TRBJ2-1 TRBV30 TGTGCCTGGAGTCATGGGCAGGGCAGCGAGCAGTTCTTC CAWSHGQGSEQFF
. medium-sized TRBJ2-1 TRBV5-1 TGCGCCAGCAGCCCCGGGACGATGGATGGTGAGCAGTTCTTC CASSPGTMDGEQFF
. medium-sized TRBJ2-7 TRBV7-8 TGTGCCAGCAGCTCCCTACAGGCGGCCTACGAGCAGTACTTC CASSSLQAAYEQYF
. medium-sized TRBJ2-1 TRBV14 TGTGCCAGCAGCCAAGGAGTTGAGCAGTTCTTC CASSQGVEQFF
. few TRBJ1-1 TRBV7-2 TGTGCCAGCAGCTTTAAAGTCGGGGGGGACACTGAAGCTTTCTTT CASSFKVGGDTEAFF
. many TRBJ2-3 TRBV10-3 TGTGCCATCAGTGATATGGGAGGAGCAGATACGCAGTATTTT CAISDMGGADTQYF
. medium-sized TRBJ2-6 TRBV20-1 TGCAGTGCGCGAAAACCTGGGGCCAACGTCCTGACTTTC CSARKPGANVLTF
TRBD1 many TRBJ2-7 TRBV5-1 TGCGCCAGCAGCTTGGGGACAGGGGGAAGGCACGAGCAGTACTTC CASSLGTGGRHEQYF
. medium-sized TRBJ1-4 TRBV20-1 TGCAGTGCTAGACAGCTTAATGAAAAACTGTTTTTT CSARQLNEKLFF
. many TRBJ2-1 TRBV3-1 TGTGCCAGCAGCCAAGGGCCCCAGGGAGTCGAAAATGAGCAGTTCTTC CASSQGPQGVENEQFF
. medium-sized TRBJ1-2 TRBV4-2 TGTGCCAGCAGCCAAGGCTATGGCTACACCTTC CASSQGYGYTF
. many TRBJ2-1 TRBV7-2 TGTGCCAGCAGCTCCCCGGCCAGCTCCTACAATGAGCAGTTCTTC CASSSPASSYNEQFF
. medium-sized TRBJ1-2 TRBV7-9 TGTGCCAGCAGCTTAGCTTCGGCCCGGGATGGCTACACCTTC CASSLASARDGYTF
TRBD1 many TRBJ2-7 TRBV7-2 TGTGCCAGCCGAAGACAGGGGGCTGACGAGCAGTACTTC CASRRQGADEQYF
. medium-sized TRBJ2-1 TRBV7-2 TGTGCCAGCAGCTTAGGTCCCCTATGGGATGAGCAGTTCTTC CASSLGPLWDEQFF
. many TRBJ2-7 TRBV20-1 TGCAGTGCTAGGTCCGACTACGAGCAGTACTTC CSARSDYEQYF
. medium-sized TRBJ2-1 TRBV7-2 TGTGCCAGCAGCCGAGACCGGAGGGCCTACAATGAGCAGTTCTTC CASSRDRRAYNEQFF
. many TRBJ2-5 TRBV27 TGTGCCAGCAGCCTCTTCAGGGCCAACCAAGAGACCCAGTACTTC CASSLFRANQETQYF
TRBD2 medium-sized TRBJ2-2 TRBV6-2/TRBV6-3 TGTGCCAGCAGAGCTAGCGGGGGCCCGGGCACCGGGGAGCTGTTTTTT CASRASGGPGTGELFF
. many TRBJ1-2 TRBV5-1 TGCGCCAGCAGTCCGGGGCAGGGGTTTGGCTACACCTTC CASSPGQGFGYTF
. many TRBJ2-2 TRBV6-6 TGTGCCAGCACAATCGACACCGGGGAGCTGTTTTTT CASTIDTGELFF
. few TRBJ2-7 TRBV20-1 TGCAGTGCTAGTGCCAGCACCTACGAGCAGTACTTC CSASASTYEQYF
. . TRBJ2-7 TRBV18 TGTGCCAGCTCACCGGCGAGCTACGAGCAGTACTTC CASSPASYEQYF